Presented here are 29 T cell receptor beta chains from one specimen sequenced in a study of graft-versus-host responses after intestinal transplantation. Once graft tissue had been processed, intraepithelial and lamina propria lymphocytes were released. Here immunoSEQ multiplex PCR was the method, and the copy in TCRdb shows in-frame clones only, minus some. The sample shows about 16,000 clones, about 80% of them seen only once. Sample: ileum tissue, taken about 100 days after intestinal transplant. These receptor sequences come from a human patient who received an intestinal transplant, so some T cells may come from the graft donor.

As to this clone: One junction end does not reproduce the germline sequence, and a read error may be involved. Other DNA sequences in the same sample also yield this CDR3. The chain is built from TRBV30 and TRBJ1-5, with 9 positions matching TRBD1. The CDR3 has 12 amino acids. Germline V CDR1 and CDR2: GTSNPN, SVGIG (reference sequence). The CDR3 bases are TGCGCTGCCGGACAGGGGAATCAGCCCCAGCATTTT. It encodes CAAGQGNQPQHF. The complete variable domain, with remaining parts taken from reference TRBV30 and TRBJ1-5, reads SQTIHQWPATLVQPVGSPLSLECTVEGTSNPNLYWYRQAAGRGLQLLFYSVGIGQISSEVPQNLSASRPQDRQFILSSKKLLLSDSGFYLCAAGQGNQPQHFGDGTRLSIL.

The rearrangement joins TRBV14 to TRBJ2-7; 10 bases are a match to TRBD2. Germline CDR1 and CDR2: SGHDN and FVKESK. V lost 0 bases to trimming and J lost 5 bases; unmatched junction nucleotides: 16. The CDR3 has 19 residues. The CDR3 reads CASSQEGRRGLAGVHEQYF. Here the CDR3 DNA reads TGTGCCAGCAGCCAAGAAGGTCGGAGGGGCCTAGCGGGAGTCCACGAGCAGTACTTC.

DNA for the CDR3: TGTGCCAGCAGCGAGAACCCAGCGGGAGGGTCCTACAATGAGCAGTTCTTC. Translated, it gives CASSENPAGGSYNEQFF. V is TRBV9 and J is TRBJ2-1; 10 bases match TRBD2. CDR3 length: 17 residues. Trimming took 3 bases from V and 1 from J; bases not matched to a gene: 7. Germline V CDR1 and CDR2: SGDLS, YYNGEE.

The rearrangement joins TRBV14 to TRBJ2-5; D gene uncertain. Germline CDR1 reads SGHDN; CDR2 reads FVKESK. Trimming took 1 base from V and 5 from J, leaving 20 bases between them. This CDR3 is 17 amino acids long. The CDR3 reads CASSQGFDGQGPETQYF. In DNA form, the CDR3 reads TGTGCCAGCAGCCAAGGATTCGACGGGCAAGGTCCGGAGACCCAGTACTTC.

This clone was seen a handful of times. The CDR3 reads CSVERGNEQYF. The CDR3 nucleotides are TGCAGCGTTGAACGGGGAAACGAGCAGTACTTC. J is TRBJ2-7 and V is TRBV29-1, with D perhaps matching TRBD2 (5 bases). Germline V CDR1 and CDR2: SQVTM, ANQGSEA. Trimming shortened V by 2 bases and J by 5 bases, and 7 bases separated the two germline ends. The CDR3 has 11 residues.

The chain combines TRBV13 with TRBJ2-7; D might be TRBD2 (5 bases). CDR3 length equals 15 residues. Between the trimmed V and J ends, which lost 0 bases and 1 base, there was a span of 10 bases. The germline gives CDR1 PRHDT, CDR2 FYEKMQ (reference sequence). The DNA for the CDR3 is TGTGCCAGCAGCTTAGGGAGGGATCCATCCTACGAGCAGTACTTC. Translated: CASSLGRDPSYEQYF.

This clone was seen a single time. The CDR3 bases are TGTGCCAGCTCCCACGCGAACACCGGGGAGCTGTTTTTT. Protein product: CASSHANTGELFF. This sequence joins TRBV9 and TRBJ2-2, with D unresolved. Trimming stripped 7 bases from V and 0 bases from J, with 7 bases between. Looked up from germline, CDR1 is SGDLS and CDR2 is YYNGEE. The CDR3 is made up of 13 amino acids.

The V call is TRBV18, the J call TRBJ2-1, with D hard to call. V lost 2 bases to trimming and J lost 7 bases, with 0 bases between them. CDR3 size: 10 residues. CDR1 and CDR2 from the germline V gene are KGHSH and LQKENI. The CDR3 region is CASSPNEQFF. The CDR3 DNA reads TGTGCCAGCTCACCAAATGAGCAGTTCTTC.

This clone came up once. The V call is TRBV2, the J call TRBJ1-5; D call uncertain. CDR3 size: 18 residues. CDR1 SNHLY and CDR2 FYNNEI come from the germline V gene. Between the trimmed V and J ends, which lost 6 bases and 1 base, there was a span of 22 bases. This CDR3 is CASRIGEALDLSNQPQHF. The CDR3 nucleotides are TGTGCCAGCAGGATTGGAGAGGCGCTTGATTTGAGCAATCAGCCCCAGCATTTT. Complete variable domain (other parts from reference TRBV2 and TRBJ1-5): EPEVTQTPSHQVTQMGQEVILRCVPISNHLYFYWYRQILGQKVEFLVSFYNNEISEKSEIFDDQFSVERPDGSNFTLKIRSTKLEDSAMYFCASRIGEALDLSNQPQHFGDGTRLSIL.

This clone was seen once. The chain couples TRBV11-1 to TRBJ2-1; TRBD2 matches 12 bases. With 10 bases clipped from V and 3 bases from J, the junction kept 10 bases outside the gene matches. The CDR3 runs 16 residues. The V gene's germline CDR1 is SGHAT and CDR2 FQDESV (reference sequence). This CDR3 is CATLPRTSGDYNEQFF. CDR3 in DNA: TGTGCCACCCTTCCAAGGACTAGCGGGGACTACAATGAGCAGTTCTTC.

The chain joins TRBV5-4 to TRBJ1-1; D unclear. The germline V gene encodes CDR1 SGHNT and CDR2 YYREEE (reference sequence). V lost 0 bases and J lost 3, with 12 bases in between. The length of the CDR3 is 15 residues. The CDR3 here is CASSLGMETYTEAFF. The CDR3 DNA reads TGTGCCAGCAGCTTGGGGATGGAGACTTACACTGAAGCTTTCTTT.

This chain connects TRBV7-9 to TRBJ1-2; no reliable D call. Trimming pared 1 base from V and 2 bases from J, leaving 8 bases between. This CDR3 comprises 14 residues. Germline CDR1 reads SEHNR; CDR2 reads FQNEAQ (reference sequence). CDR3 nucleotides: TGTGCCAGCAGCTTAGGCTCCGGGAACTATGGCTACACCTTC. It translates to CASSLGSGNYGYTF.

This clone came up a few times. This chain uses TRBV9 with TRBJ2-1; TRBD2 aligns across 10 bases. Unmatched junction bases numbered 3, after V lost 3 bases and J lost 0 bases. Germline loops: CDR1 SGDLS, CDR2 YYNGEE. This CDR3 spans 16 amino acids. CDR3 DNA: TGTGCCAGCAGCGGGACTAGCGGTTACTCCTACAATGAGCAGTTCTTC. Amino acid sequence: CASSGTSGYSYNEQFF.

The chain employs TRBV7-9 and TRBJ2-7, with unresolved D. The CDR3 extends over 17 amino acids. The V end lost 1 base, the J end lost 6 bases, and 22 bases lay between the germline ends. The germline V gene encodes CDR1 SEHNR and CDR2 FQNEAQ (reference sequence). The CDR3 region is CASSLELVRFGAPEQYF. The CDR3 bases are TGTGCCAGCAGCTTAGAATTAGTACGCTTCGGCGCCCCCGAGCAGTACTTC.

The genes are TRBV7-9 and TRBJ2-1; D gene ambiguous. The V end was cut by 6 bases, the J end by 2 bases, with 17 bases between. This CDR3 is 16 amino acids long. Germline CDR1 and CDR2: SEHNR and FQNEAQ (reference sequence). The CDR3: CASSITPAPAYNEQFF. The CDR3, as DNA: TGTGCCAGCAGTATCACCCCGGCCCCTGCCTACAATGAGCAGTTCTTC. The full variable domain, in which reference TRBV7-9 and TRBJ2-1 provide the parts outside the CDR3, is DTGVSQNPRHKITKRGQNVTFRCDPISEHNRLYWYRQTLGQGPEFLTYFQNEAQLEKSRLLSDRFSAERPKGSFSTLEIQRTEQGDSAMYLCASSITPAPAYNEQFFGPGTRLTVL.

With regard to this clone: This same CDR3 is encoded by further DNA sequences in the sample. V gene TRBV28 combines with J gene TRBJ2-4; TRBD2 aligns across 7 bases. Germline CDR1 MDHEN, CDR2 SYDVKM. V was clipped by 4 bases and J by 6 bases; unmatched bases: 6. CDR3 size: 14 residues. In DNA form, the CDR3 reads TGTGCCAGCAGTTCTAGTGGGAGGGGAAACATTCAGTACTTC. Protein sequence: CASSSSGRGNIQYF.

The rearrangement links TRBV6-5 to TRBJ1-2, with D hard to call. The length of the CDR3 is 14 residues. Germline CDR1 MNHEY, CDR2 SVGAGI. V was cut by 6 bases and J by 4 bases, with 15 bases left in between. CDR3 loop: CASRLPRAGYGYTF. The CDR3 nucleotides are TGTGCCAGCAGGCTCCCGAGGGCGGGCTATGGCTACACCTTC.

This clone is a singleton in its sample. The genes are TRBV7-9 and TRBJ2-7, with 8 nucleotides matching TRBD1. The length of the CDR3 is 15 residues. V lost 2 bases and J lost 1; bases outside the gene matches: 4. Germline V CDR1 and CDR2: SEHNR, FQNEAQ (reference sequence). Written as DNA, the CDR3 is TGTGCCAGCAGCTTACAGGGGGCCTTTTCCTACGAGCAGTACTTC. It yields the protein CASSLQGAFSYEQYF.

The chain employs TRBV6-6 and TRBJ2-5, with 7 bases matching TRBD2. The better agreement between TRBJ2-7 and the DNA end casts doubt on the J call. The V gene's germline CDR1 is MNHNY and CDR2 SVGAGI (reference sequence). The CDR3 has 15 amino acids. The CDR3 bases are TGTGCCAGCAGTCCAACCCGCGGGAGCAGTTACGAGCAGTACTTC. Protein: CASSPTRGSSYEQYF.

A single count supports this clone. The chain joins TRBV30 to TRBJ2-7; 7 nucleotides match TRBD2. Germline CDR1 GTSNPN, CDR2 SVGIG (reference sequence). The CDR3 is 13 residues long. V lost 2 bases, J lost 5 bases, and 6 bases stayed unmatched. DNA for the CDR3: TGTGCCTGGAGTTCCGGGGGAGGGGACGAGCAGTACTTC. Translated: CAWSSGGGDEQYF. The variable domain in full, completed from reference TRBV30 and TRBJ2-7, reads SQTIHQWPATLVQPVGSPLSLECTVEGTSNPNLYWYRQAAGRGLQLLFYSVGIGQISSEVPQNLSASRPQDRQFILSSKKLLLSDSGFYLCAWSSGGGDEQYFGPGTRLTVT.

In DNA form, the CDR3 reads TGTGCCAGCAGCTTAGTAGGGAATGAGCAGTTCTTC. It yields the protein CASSLVGNEQFF. The rearrangement joins TRBV7-3 to TRBJ2-1; D not certain. Germline-derived CDR1 and CDR2 are SGHTA and FQGTGA. The CDR3 is made up of 12 amino acids. Trimming took off 2 bases at V and 7 bases at J, with 6 bases between the two ends.

This clone was detected ten times or more. The rearrangement joins TRBV6-6 to TRBJ2-7; TRBD1 is a possible D gene (6 bases). Trimming removed 0 bases from V and 3 bases from J, with 6 bases in between. This CDR3 spans 13 amino acids. Germline CDR1 reads MNHNY; CDR2 reads SVGAGI (reference sequence). The DNA for the CDR3 is TGTGCCAGCAGTTACTCGACAGGCTACGAGCAGTACTTC. Amino acid sequence: CASSYSTGYEQYF.

This clone was seen more than once but under ten times. The chain recombines TRBV15 with TRBJ1-5, with D perhaps TRBD1 (5 bases). The V gene's germline CDR1 is LNHNV and CDR2 YYDKDF (reference sequence). The V gene lost 3 bases and the J gene lost 5 bases, with 11 bases spanning the gap. CDR3 size: 14 residues. DNA of the CDR3: TGTGCCACCAGCAGCTGGGGGTCTGATCAGCCCCAGCATTTT. It translates to CATSSWGSDQPQHF.

This clone was picked up one time. This chain links TRBV4-1 with TRBJ2-7; TRBD1 matches at 8 bases. After removal of 3 bases from V and 5 bases from J, the junction contained 3 bases not matched to a gene. CDR1 and CDR2 from the germline V gene are MGHRA and YSYEKL. The CDR3 consists of 13 residues. CDR3 amino acids: CASSQEDRDEQYF. The DNA for the CDR3 is TGCGCCAGCAGCCAGGAGGACAGGGACGAGCAGTACTTC.

This clone has only a few counts. The CDR3: CASSLVNQQNTEAFF. The CDR3 DNA reads TGTGCCAGCAGCTTAGTCAATCAGCAGAACACTGAAGCTTTCTTT. V is TRBV7-4 and J is TRBJ1-1, with D unclear. Germline V lookup: CDR1 SGHVT, CDR2 SQSDAQ. The CDR3 covers 15 residues. Trimming left V 1 base short and J 1 base short, with 10 bases between.

The chain uses TRBV5-1 and TRBJ2-1; TRBD2 matches 12 bases. The V and J ends lost 4 bases and 4 bases, in that order; junction bases with no gene match: 15. The CDR3 covers 19 residues. Germline CDR1 SGHRS, CDR2 YFSETQ. The CDR3 spells CASSLGLAGIGSGYNEQFF. The CDR3 DNA is TGCGCCAGCAGCCTAGGACTAGCGGGAATTGGGAGTGGGTACAATGAGCAGTTCTTC.

V usage is TRBV21-1 and J usage is TRBJ2-6; TRBD1, the table's D call, was not compared with the DNA. TRBV21-1 is flagged as a pseudogene. CDR3 size: 17 residues. The CDR3 is CASSKVRTGSGANVLTF. CDR3 in DNA: TGTGCCAGCAGCAAAGTAAGGACAGGGAGTGGGGCCAACGTCCTGACTTTC.

V and J are TRBV21-1 and TRBJ2-7; TRBD2, the table's D call, lacks a check against the DNA. TRBV21-1 is marked as a pseudogene. There are 11 residues in the CDR3. CDR3 nucleotide sequence: TGTGCCAGCAGGCGGTTATACGAGCAGTACTTC. It is translated as CASRRLYEQYF.

V is TRBV5-1 and J is TRBJ2-7, with D hard to call. The CDR3 length is 17 residues. The germline V gene encodes CDR1 SGHRS and CDR2 YFSETQ. Trimming cost V 0 bases and J 4 bases, with 20 bases left between them. The CDR3 sequence: CASSLVAYPTWKYEQYF. The DNA for the CDR3 is TGCGCCAGCAGCTTGGTCGCCTATCCCACCTGGAAATACGAGCAGTACTTC.